This T cell receptor beta chain was captured by sequencing in a study of T cell responses to AZD1222 COVID-19 vaccine. CDR1 ENHRY and CDR2 SYGVKD come from the germline V gene. There are 16 residues in the CDR3. The junction had 5 bases not matched to a gene; V was cut back by 5 bases and J by 4 bases. Using immunoSEQ multiplex PCR, the repertoire was profiled, and TCRdb retains in-frame clones only, with some absent. The profile shows about 150,000 clones, approximately 92% of them singletons. Findings and caveats of the study: Spike-specific TCR breadth and depth grew following two AZD1222 doses.

A word on this clone: The antigen is undetermined.

The TCR comes from an adult who received the AZD1222 COVID-19 vaccine. The rearrangement uses TRBV10-3 and TRBJ2-3; TRBD2 aligns across 14 bases. This material consisted of peripheral blood, taken 28 days after the second AZD1222 dose. CDR3 in amino acids: CAISLGLAGVADTQYF. CDR3 nucleotides: TGTGCCATCAGTTTGGGACTAGCGGGAGTCGCAGATACGCAGTATTTT.